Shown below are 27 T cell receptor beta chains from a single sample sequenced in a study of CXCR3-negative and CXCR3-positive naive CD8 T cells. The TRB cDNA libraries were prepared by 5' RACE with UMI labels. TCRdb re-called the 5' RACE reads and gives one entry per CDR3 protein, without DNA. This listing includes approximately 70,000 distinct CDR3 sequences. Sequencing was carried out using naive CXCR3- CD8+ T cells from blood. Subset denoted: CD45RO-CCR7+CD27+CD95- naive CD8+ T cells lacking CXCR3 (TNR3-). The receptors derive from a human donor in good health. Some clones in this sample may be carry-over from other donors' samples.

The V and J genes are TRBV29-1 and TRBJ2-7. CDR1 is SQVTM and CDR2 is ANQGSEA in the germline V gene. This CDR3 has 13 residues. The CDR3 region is CSVEGGQPYEQYF.

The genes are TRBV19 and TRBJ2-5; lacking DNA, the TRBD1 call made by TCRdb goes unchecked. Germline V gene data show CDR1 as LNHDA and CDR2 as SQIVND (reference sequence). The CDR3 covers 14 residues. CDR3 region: CASSPDTTIETQYF.

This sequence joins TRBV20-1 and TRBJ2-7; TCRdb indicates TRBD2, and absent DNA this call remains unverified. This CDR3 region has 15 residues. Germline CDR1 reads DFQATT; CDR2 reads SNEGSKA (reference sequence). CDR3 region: CSAVYSGGNAYEQYF.

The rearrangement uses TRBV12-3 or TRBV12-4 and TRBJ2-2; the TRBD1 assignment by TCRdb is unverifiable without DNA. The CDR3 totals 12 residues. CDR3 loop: CASQQATGELFF.

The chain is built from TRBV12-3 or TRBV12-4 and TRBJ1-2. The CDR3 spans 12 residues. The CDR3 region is CASSFVEDGYTF.

CDR3 protein: CASSSPPTGLTEAFF. This rearrangement joins TRBV28 to TRBJ1-1; as DNA is missing, the TRBD1 call by TCRdb cannot be tested. The CDR3 has 15 residues. The germline CDR1 and CDR2 sequences are MDHEN and SYDVKM.

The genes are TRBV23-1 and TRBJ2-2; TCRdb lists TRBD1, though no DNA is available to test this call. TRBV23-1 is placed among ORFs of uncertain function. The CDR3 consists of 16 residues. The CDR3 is CASSQIAEGAAGELFF.

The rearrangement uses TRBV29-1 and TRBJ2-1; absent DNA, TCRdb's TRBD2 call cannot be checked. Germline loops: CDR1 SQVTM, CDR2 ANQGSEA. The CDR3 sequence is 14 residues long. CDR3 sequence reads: CSVEIAGVGYEQFF.

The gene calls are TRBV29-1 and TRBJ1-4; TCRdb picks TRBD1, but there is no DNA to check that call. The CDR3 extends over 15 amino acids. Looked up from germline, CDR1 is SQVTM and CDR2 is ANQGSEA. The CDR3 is CSVVQGMGVNEKLFF.

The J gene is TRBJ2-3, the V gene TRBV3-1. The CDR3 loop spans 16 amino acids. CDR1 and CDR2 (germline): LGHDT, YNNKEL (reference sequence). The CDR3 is CASSLGGGTITDTQYF.

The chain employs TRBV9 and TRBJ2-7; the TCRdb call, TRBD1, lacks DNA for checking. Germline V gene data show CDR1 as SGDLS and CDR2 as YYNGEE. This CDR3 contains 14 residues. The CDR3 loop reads CASSVGGGSGEQYF.

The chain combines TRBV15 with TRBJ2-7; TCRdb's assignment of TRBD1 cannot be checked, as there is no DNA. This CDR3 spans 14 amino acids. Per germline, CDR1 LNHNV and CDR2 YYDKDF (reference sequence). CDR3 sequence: CATSRDLGAFEQYF.

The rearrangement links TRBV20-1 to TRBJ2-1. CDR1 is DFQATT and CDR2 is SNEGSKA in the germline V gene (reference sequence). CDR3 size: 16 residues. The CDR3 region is CSARDREQSSYNEQFF.

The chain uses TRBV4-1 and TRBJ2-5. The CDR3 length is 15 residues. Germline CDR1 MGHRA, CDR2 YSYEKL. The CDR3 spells CASSQDPGFQQTQYF.

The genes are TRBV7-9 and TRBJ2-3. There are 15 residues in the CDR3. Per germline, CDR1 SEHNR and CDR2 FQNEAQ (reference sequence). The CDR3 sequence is CASSFTTPSTDTQYF. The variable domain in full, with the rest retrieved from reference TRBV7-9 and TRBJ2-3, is DTGVSQNPRHKITKRGQNVTFRCDPISEHNRLYWYRQTLGQGPEFLTYFQNEAQLEKSRLLSDRFSAERPKGSFSTLEIQRTEQGDSAMYLCASSFTTPSTDTQYFGPGTRLTVL.

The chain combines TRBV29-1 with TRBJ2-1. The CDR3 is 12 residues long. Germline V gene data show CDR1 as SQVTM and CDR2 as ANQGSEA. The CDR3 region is CSVVFSSDEQFF.

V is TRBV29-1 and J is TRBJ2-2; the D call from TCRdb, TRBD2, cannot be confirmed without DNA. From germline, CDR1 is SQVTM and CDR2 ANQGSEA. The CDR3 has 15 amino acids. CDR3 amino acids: CSVEGAGEIAGELFF.

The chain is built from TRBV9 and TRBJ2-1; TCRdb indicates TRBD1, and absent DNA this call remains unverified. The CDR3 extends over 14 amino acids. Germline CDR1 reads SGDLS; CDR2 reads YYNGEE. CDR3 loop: CASSVVPGIYEQFF.

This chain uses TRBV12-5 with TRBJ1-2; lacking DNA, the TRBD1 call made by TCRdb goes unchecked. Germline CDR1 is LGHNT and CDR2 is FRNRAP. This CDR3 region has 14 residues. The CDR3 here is CASGLAGADYGYTF.

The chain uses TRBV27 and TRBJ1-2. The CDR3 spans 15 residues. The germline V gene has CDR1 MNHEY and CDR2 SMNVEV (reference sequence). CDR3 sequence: CASSSGHLSNYGYTF.

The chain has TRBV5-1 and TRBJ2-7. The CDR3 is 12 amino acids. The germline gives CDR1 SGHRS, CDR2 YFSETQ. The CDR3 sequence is CASSRADSEQYF.

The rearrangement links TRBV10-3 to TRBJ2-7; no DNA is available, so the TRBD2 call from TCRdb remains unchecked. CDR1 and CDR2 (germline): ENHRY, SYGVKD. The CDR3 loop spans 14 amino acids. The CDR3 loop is CAISGWEGWNEQYF.

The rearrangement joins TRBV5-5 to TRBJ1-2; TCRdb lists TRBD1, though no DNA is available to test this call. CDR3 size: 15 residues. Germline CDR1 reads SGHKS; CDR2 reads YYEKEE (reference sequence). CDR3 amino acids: CASKSDLGTDYGYTF.

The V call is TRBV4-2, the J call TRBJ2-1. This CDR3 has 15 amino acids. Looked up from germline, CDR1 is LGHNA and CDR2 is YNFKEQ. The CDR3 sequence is CASSQTGSSDNEQFF.

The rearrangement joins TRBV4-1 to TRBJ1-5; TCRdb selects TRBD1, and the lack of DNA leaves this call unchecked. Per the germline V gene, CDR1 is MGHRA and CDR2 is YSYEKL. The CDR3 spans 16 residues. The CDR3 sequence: CASSQSTGGGNQPQHF.

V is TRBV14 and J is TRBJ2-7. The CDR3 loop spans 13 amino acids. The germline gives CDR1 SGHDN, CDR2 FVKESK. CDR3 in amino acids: CASSQQVTYEQYF.

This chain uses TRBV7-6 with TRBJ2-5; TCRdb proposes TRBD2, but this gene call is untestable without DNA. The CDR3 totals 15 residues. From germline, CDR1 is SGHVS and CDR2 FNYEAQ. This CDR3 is CASSPVWAKRETQYF.